Presented here are 12 T cell receptor beta chains from one specimen sequenced in a study of blood T cell repertoires in COVID-19. Sequencing was performed with immunoSEQ multiplex PCR; in TCRdb, only in-frame clones are kept and a portion is missing. This table holds a few hundred thousand clones, approximately 82% found once. What was sequenced was peripheral blood. The source is a woman aged 18-29 years with acute or convalescent COVID-19.

For the CDR3, the DNA is TGTGCCTGGAGTGGGCCAAACACCGGGGAGCTGTTTTTT. This codes for CAWSGPNTGELFF. This rearrangement joins TRBV30 to TRBJ2-2; D is unclear. The CDR3 consists of 13 residues. V was pared by 1 base and J by 2 bases, with 5 bases between. Per the germline V gene, CDR1 is GTSNPN and CDR2 is SVGIG (reference sequence).

This clone was picked up one time. V is TRBV11-2 and J is TRBJ2-1, with 11 positions matching TRBD2. The CDR3 has 15 amino acids. Germline V CDR1 and CDR2: SGHAT, FQNNGV. Losses at the gene ends were 2 bases for V and 8 bases for J; bases not matched to a gene: 5. The CDR3 DNA reads as TGTGCCAGCAGCTTACTAGCGGGAGGAGGAGATGAGCAGTTCTTC. Its translation: CASSLLAGGGDEQFF. The full variable domain, its missing parts supplied by reference TRBV11-2 and TRBJ2-1, is EAGVAQSPRYKIIEKRQSVAFWCNPISGHATLYWYQQILGQGPKLLIQFQNNGVVDDSQLPKDRFSAERLKGVDSTLKIQPAKLEDSAVYLCASSLLAGGGDEQFFGPGTRLTVL.

The V and J genes are TRBV7-2 and TRBJ2-1; D is possibly TRBD1 (6 bases). V was cut by 1 base and J by 4 bases, with 8 bases left in between. CDR1 SGHTA and CDR2 FQGNSA come from the germline V gene. The CDR3 loop spans 14 amino acids. This CDR3 reads CASSLDTGYNEQFF. The CDR3, as DNA: TGTGCCAGCAGCTTAGATACAGGGTACAATGAGCAGTTCTTC. Filled out from reference TRBV7-2 and TRBJ2-1, the complete variable domain reads GAGVSQSPSNKVTEKGKDVELRCDPISGHTALYWYRQSLGQGLEFLIYFQGNSAPDKSGLPSDRFSAERTGGSVSTLTIQRTQQEDSAVYLCASSLDTGYNEQFFGPGTRLTVL.

The chain uses TRBV7-8 and TRBJ2-7; tentative D call: TRBD1 (5 bases). There are 13 residues in the CDR3. The V end lost 3 bases, the J end lost 2 bases, and 8 bases lay between the germline ends. Germline V gene sequence: CDR1 SGHVS, CDR2 FQNEAQ. The CDR3 DNA is TGTGCCAGCAGCTTGGGGCGAACCTACGAGCAGTACTTC. Translation gives CASSLGRTYEQYF.

The J gene is TRBJ2-2, the V gene TRBV5-6; D possibly corresponds to TRBD2 (6 bases). Deletions cut 0 bases from V and 1 base from J, with 16 bases between. The CDR3 extends over 18 amino acids. Germline V gives CDR1 SGHDT, CDR2 YYEEEE. The CDR3 bases are TGTGCCAGCAGCTTGGTCGGGGTCGGTAGCGGGAACACCGGGGAGCTGTTTTTT. It translates to CASSLVGVGSGNTGELFF.

The chain couples TRBV5-3 to TRBJ2-1, with a tentative D call TRBD1 (6 bases). TRBV5-3 is an ORF, and what it does is uncertain. The CDR3 has 19 amino acids. Trimming shortened V by 0 bases and J by 0 bases, and 19 bases separated the two germline ends. CDR3 coding DNA: TGTGCCAGAAGCTTGGTGGGACACAAAGGGGGAAGCTCCTACAATGAGCAGTTCTTC. It codes for CARSLVGHKGGSSYNEQFF.

The rearrangement joins TRBV4-3 to TRBJ2-3; 7 nucleotides match TRBD1. The germline gives CDR1 LGHNA, CDR2 YSLEER. Trimming took 4 bases from V and 3 from J; bases not matched to a gene: 10. The CDR3 loop spans 16 amino acids. CDR3 DNA sequence: TGCGCCAGCAGCCCCAGGGACAGCTCCTATACAGATACGCAGTATTTT. This sequence encodes CASSPRDSSYTDTQYF.

This rearrangement joins TRBV5-8 to TRBJ2-7, with 7 positions matching TRBD1. The CDR3 contains 14 residues. The junction had 2 bases not matched to a gene; V was cut back by 0 bases and J by 2 bases. Germline V lookup: CDR1 SGHTS, CDR2 YDEGEE. In DNA form, the CDR3 reads TGTGCCAGCAGCTTGGGACAGGGCCCCTACGAGCAGTACTTC. This gives the protein CASSLGQGPYEQYF. Filled out from reference TRBV5-8 and TRBJ2-7, the complete variable domain reads EAGVTQSPTHLIKTRGQQATLRCSPISGHTSVYWYQQALGLGLQFLLWYDEGEERNRGNFPPRFSGRQFPNYSSELNVNALELEDSALYLCASSLGQGPYEQYFGPGTRLTVT.

The chain carries TRBV27 and TRBJ2-7; TRBD2 matches 10 bases. The CDR3 totals 14 residues. The germline CDR1 and CDR2 sequences are MNHEY and SMNVEV (reference sequence). V dropped 2 bases and J dropped 2; count of bases not matched to a gene: 0. The CDR3 DNA reads as TGTGCCAGCAGTTTACTAGCGGGAGCCTACGAGCAGTACTTC. Residues: CASSLLAGAYEQYF.

CDR3: CASSFSVSANYGYTF. In DNA, the CDR3 is TGTGCCAGCAGCTTCTCGGTGAGCGCTAACTATGGCTACACCTTC. The chain carries TRBV5-4 and TRBJ1-2; no definite D call. The CDR3 totals 15 residues. The germline V and J ends were trimmed by 2 bases and 0 bases, with 11 bases remaining between them. CDR1 SGHNT and CDR2 YYREEE come from the germline V gene (reference sequence).

V gene TRBV28 combines with J gene TRBJ2-1, with D uncertain. Looked up from germline, CDR1 is MDHEN and CDR2 is SYDVKM. The CDR3 contains 14 residues. V was cut by 5 bases and J by 4 bases, with 12 bases left in between. CDR3 nucleotide sequence: TGTGCCAGCAGTCCCCTAAGCCCGTACAATGAGCAGTTCTTC. Residues: CASSPLSPYNEQFF.

The chain links TRBV2 to TRBJ2-7; maybe TRBD2 (7 bases). The CDR3 covers 14 residues. The V and J ends lost 6 bases and 2 bases respectively, with 14 bases between them. The germline V gene has CDR1 SNHLY and CDR2 FYNNEI. CDR3 residues: CASSIQGGPYEQYF. CDR3 bases: TGTGCCAGCAGCATACAGGGAGGGCCCTACGAGCAGTACTTC.